The 28 T cell receptor beta chains presented below share a single source sample, sequenced in a study of T cell responses to AZD1222 COVID-19 vaccine. Using immunoSEQ multiplex PCR, the repertoire was profiled, and TCRdb retains in-frame clones only, with some absent. The table has approximately 220,000 clones, roughly 91% seen once. The specimen was peripheral blood, collected on day 0 of MenACWY control vaccination. All receptors come from an adult in good health.

This rearrangement joins TRBV28 to TRBJ1-2, with 12 nucleotides matching TRBD1. The ends lost 3 bases at V and 6 bases at J; junction bases unmatched: 11. This CDR3 comprises 17 residues. Per the germline V gene, CDR1 is MDHEN and CDR2 is SYDVKM. The CDR3 DNA follows: TGTGCCAGCAGTTTCTCTAATCCGGGACAGGGGGCAAATGGCTACACCTTC. This translates into CASSFSNPGQGANGYTF.

This clone was counted a single time. The rearrangement joins TRBV28 to TRBJ1-6, with D tentatively TRBD1 (5 bases). Germline loops: CDR1 MDHEN, CDR2 SYDVKM. The length of the CDR3 is 13 residues. The V and J ends lost 3 bases and 7 bases respectively, with 7 bases between them. CDR3 coding DNA: TGTGCCAGCAGTTTGACAGCGAATTCACCCCTCCACTTT. Its protein is CASSLTANSPLHF. The variable domain in full, with the rest retrieved from reference TRBV28 and TRBJ1-6, is DVKVTQSSRYLVKRTGEKVFLECVQDMDHENMFWYRQDPGLGLRLIYFSYDVKMKEKGDIPEGYSVSREKKERFSLILESASTNQTSMYLCASSLTANSPLHFGNGTRLTVT.

The chain is built from TRBV30 and TRBJ2-2; 10 bases map to TRBD1. V lost 5 bases and J lost 4; bases outside the gene matches: 4. CDR3 size: 14 residues. The germline CDR1 and CDR2 sequences are GTSNPN and SVGIG (reference sequence). DNA of the CDR3: TGTGCCTGGGACAGGGGGCTAGGCACCGGGGAGCTGTTTTTT. Amino acids: CAWDRGLGTGELFF.

The chain combines TRBV4-1 with TRBJ1-4; D gene ambiguous. Trimming removed 0 bases from V and 7 bases from J, with 12 bases in between. The germline V gene has CDR1 MGHRA and CDR2 YSYEKL. This CDR3 region has 15 residues. CDR3 loop: CASSQERERGEKLFF. DNA for the CDR3: TGCGCCAGCAGCCAAGAAAGGGAGCGGGGTGAAAAACTGTTTTTT.

J is TRBJ2-2 and V is TRBV5-1; 8 bases agree with TRBD1. The CDR3 spans 15 residues. Trimming cost V 2 bases and J 6 bases; bases outside gene matches: 6. Germline CDR1 reads SGHRS; CDR2 reads YFSETQ. The CDR3 is CASSLPQTGAGELFF. CDR3 nucleotide sequence: TGCGCCAGCAGCTTACCGCAGACAGGGGCCGGGGAGCTGTTTTTT.

This clone showed up just once. The chain is built from TRBV19 and TRBJ2-5; D is possibly TRBD1 (5 bases). This CDR3 has 14 amino acids. The ends were cut back, 3 bases at V and 2 bases at J, with 10 bases in the middle. Per germline, CDR1 LNHDA and CDR2 SQIVND (reference sequence). The CDR3 region is CASSIPGRQETQYF. In nucleotides, the CDR3 is TGTGCCAGTAGTATCCCAGGGCGACAAGAGACCCAGTACTTC.

V and J are TRBV5-6 and TRBJ1-4; D gene ambiguous. The length of the CDR3 is 17 residues. Trimming took 0 bases from V and 5 from J, leaving 17 bases between them. Germline V gives CDR1 SGHDT, CDR2 YYEEEE. For the CDR3, the DNA is TGTGCCAGCAGCTTGGAAGGGCAGTTCTACCCCAATGAAAAACTGTTTTTT. The encoded protein is CASSLEGQFYPNEKLFF.

The chain links TRBV6-5 to TRBJ2-7; 9 nucleotides match TRBD1. J lost 2 bases, V lost 4 bases, and 6 bases had no gene match. The CDR3 spans 15 residues. From germline, CDR1 is MNHEY and CDR2 SVGAGI. CDR3 DNA: TGTGCCAGCAGTTCGCCCCGACAGGGGGCCTACGAGCAGTACTTC. It codes for CASSSPRQGAYEQYF.

The CDR3 DNA reads TGTGCCAGCAGCTTAGCGCTAACAGGGGGGCCCCTTTCAGGTCAGCCCCAGCATTTT. It specifies CASSLALTGGPLSGQPQHF. The chain employs TRBV7-2 and TRBJ1-5; TRBD1 aligns across 8 bases. Germline assignment: CDR1 SGHTA and CDR2 FQGNSA. J lost 6 bases, V lost 0 bases, and 16 bases had no gene match. The CDR3 covers 19 residues.

The V call is TRBV6-5, the J call TRBJ1-2; 9 bases agree with TRBD1. The CDR3 is 13 residues long. Germline V gene data show CDR1 as MNHEY and CDR2 as SVGAGI. The trim removed 2 bases at V and 9 bases at J, leaving 4 bases unmatched. The CDR3 reads CASSYPGTGRYTF. The CDR3 coding sequence is TGTGCCAGCAGTTACCCCGGGACAGGGCGCTACACCTTC.

This chain uses TRBV4-2 with TRBJ1-1; no clear D. CDR1 and CDR2 (germline): LGHNA, YNFKEQ. The V end lost 2 bases, the J end lost 1 base, and 11 bases lay between the germline ends. The CDR3 consists of 15 residues. Here the CDR3 reads CASSQSGRRNTEAFF. The DNA of the CDR3 is TGTGCCAGCAGCCAAAGCGGGAGGCGGAACACTGAAGCTTTCTTT.

The chain couples TRBV6-2 or TRBV6-3 to TRBJ1-1; D not resolved. With 6 bases removed from V and 4 bases from J, the gap between germline ends came to 18 bases. Germline loops: CDR1 MNHEY, CDR2 SVGEGT. CDR3 length: 15 amino acids. The CDR3 here is CASSSRTRLGTEAFF. DNA of the CDR3: TGTGCCAGCAGCTCCCGGACGCGGCTGGGCACTGAAGCTTTCTTT.

The J gene is TRBJ1-1, the V gene TRBV27; D is possibly TRBD1 (5 bases). Trimming shortened V by 5 bases and J by 2 bases, and 15 bases separated the two germline ends. CDR3 length: 15 residues. Germline V CDR1 and CDR2: MNHEY, SMNVEV (reference sequence). The CDR3 DNA is TGTGCCAGCAGTGACCATGGGAGGGGCAACACTGAAGCTTTCTTT. It specifies CASSDHGRGNTEAFF.

Of note for this clone: In the same sample, other DNA sequences code for this CDR3. This sequence joins TRBV12-3 or TRBV12-4 and TRBJ1-5; D gene ambiguous. This CDR3 is 12 amino acids long. The V and J ends lost 4 bases and 3 bases respectively, with 4 bases between them. This CDR3 reads CASSSFNQPQHF. The CDR3 nucleotides are TGTGCCAGCAGTTCCTTCAATCAGCCCCAGCATTTT.

This chain joins TRBV10-1 and TRBJ1-4; D remains ambiguous. Trimming took off 2 bases at V and 0 bases at J, with 13 bases between the two ends. Germline CDR1 and CDR2: WNHNN and SYGVQD (reference sequence). This CDR3 spans 17 amino acids. CDR3 in DNA: TGCGCCAGCAGTGAGGTACGGAGGACTCCAACTAATGAAAAACTGTTTTTT. Translated, it gives CASSEVRRTPTNEKLFF.

V and J are TRBV25-1 and TRBJ1-1, with a tentative D call TRBD1 (5 bases). Germline CDR1 reads MGHDK; CDR2 reads SYGVNS. V lost 4 bases and J lost 5, with 11 bases in between. CDR3 length: 13 amino acids. This CDR3 reads CASSAQGWTEAFF. The CDR3 DNA reads as TGTGCCAGCAGTGCTCAGGGATGGACTGAAGCTTTCTTT.

This chain connects TRBV29-1 to TRBJ1-2; D call uncertain. The CDR3 is made up of 12 amino acids. V was shortened by 2 bases and J by 8 bases, with 12 bases between the two germline ends. CDR1 is SQVTM, CDR2 ANQGSEA, per germline. DNA for the CDR3: TGCAGCGTTGAACCTGGGGATTCGGGCTACACCTTC. Amino acid sequence: CSVEPGDSGYTF.

The gene calls are TRBV7-3 and TRBJ1-1; D is perhaps TRBD1 (6 bases). V lost 5 bases to trimming and J lost 0 bases, with 16 bases between them. The CDR3 is 16 amino acids. Germline V lookup: CDR1 SGHTA, CDR2 FQGTGA. The CDR3 loop reads CASSKGQSLMNTEAFF. The CDR3 coding sequence is TGTGCCAGCAGCAAAGGACAGTCCCTTATGAACACTGAAGCTTTCTTT.

This chain joins TRBV28 and TRBJ1-2; 8 bases agree with TRBD1. V lost 8 bases to trimming and J lost 4 bases; unmatched junction nucleotides: 9. CDR3 length: 14 amino acids. Germline values: CDR1 MDHEN, CDR2 SYDVKM. Here the CDR3 DNA reads TGTGCCAGCGCCCAGGGGGCGGGTCTCTATGGCTACACCTTC. Residues: CASAQGAGLYGYTF.

The chain employs TRBV3-1 (or the pseudogene TRBV3-2) and TRBJ1-2; D unclear. The CDR3 spans 12 residues. Trimming cost V 5 bases and J 7 bases, with 11 bases left between them. Germline CDR1 and CDR2: LGHDT and YNNKEL (reference sequence). The DNA of the CDR3 is TGTGCCAGCAGCGTGGCCGGTGGTGGCTACACCTTC. Residues: CASSVAGGGYTF.

The J gene is TRBJ2-7, the V gene TRBV6-5; D possibly corresponds to TRBD2 (6 bases). This CDR3 is 13 amino acids long. The V end lost 6 bases, the J end lost 5 bases, and 14 bases lay between the germline ends. CDR1 is MNHEY and CDR2 is SVGAGI in the germline V gene. This chain's CDR3 is CASRKGWGDEQYF. DNA for the CDR3: TGTGCCAGCAGGAAAGGATGGGGGGACGAGCAGTACTTC.

This chain joins TRBV5-1 and TRBJ1-1; the match to TRBD1 covers 7 bases. Germline trimming cut 4 bases from V and 0 bases from J; bases unmatched to any gene: 3. The germline V gene encodes CDR1 SGHRS and CDR2 YFSETQ. The CDR3 extends over 14 amino acids. CDR3 sequence: CASSPGTVNTEAFF. The CDR3 DNA reads as TGCGCCAGCAGCCCCGGGACAGTGAACACTGAAGCTTTCTTT.

The CDR3 is CASSARGSSTRDEQFF. The CDR3 nucleotides are TGTGCCAGTAGTGCCCGGGGCTCTTCGACAAGGGATGAGCAGTTCTTC. The chain employs TRBV19 and TRBJ2-1; D may be TRBD1 or TRBD2 (5 bases each). This CDR3 is 16 amino acids long. Looked up from germline, CDR1 is LNHDA and CDR2 is SQIVND (reference sequence). Trimming pared 5 bases from V and 8 bases from J, leaving 22 bases between.

V and J are TRBV7-3 and TRBJ2-6; D possibly corresponds to TRBD1 (6 bases). The germline V gene encodes CDR1 SGHTA and CDR2 FQGTGA. Trimming removed 5 bases from V and 0 bases from J, with 14 bases in between. The CDR3 is 17 amino acids. CDR3 nucleotides: TGTGCCAGCAGCGCCAGGGGCAGAAACTCTGGGGCCAACGTCCTGACTTTC. This gives the protein CASSARGRNSGANVLTF.

This chain links TRBV19 with TRBJ1-2, with a weak D call TRBD1 (5 bases). Trimming shortened V by 5 bases and J by 9 bases, and 13 bases separated the two germline ends. CDR1 LNHDA and CDR2 SQIVND come from the germline V gene (reference sequence). The CDR3 runs 12 residues. DNA of the CDR3: TGTGCCAGTAGTTTGACCGGGACGAGCTACACCTTC. Encoded protein: CASSLTGTSYTF. Looking up the rest from reference TRBV19 and TRBJ1-2 gives the full variable domain: DGGITQSPKYLFRKEGQNVTLSCEQNLNHDAMYWYRQDPGQGLRLIYYSQIVNDFQKGDIAEGYSVSREKKESFPLTVTSAQKNPTAFYLCASSLTGTSYTFGSGTRLTVV.

This rearrangement joins TRBV30 to TRBJ1-1, with 8 bases aligning to TRBD1. The V gene's germline CDR1 is GTSNPN and CDR2 SVGIG (reference sequence). The CDR3 contains 14 residues. V shed 5 bases, J shed 0 bases, and the junction held 5 bases outside the gene matches. CDR3 amino acids: CAWRTGFMNTEAFF. DNA for the CDR3: TGTGCCTGGCGGACAGGGTTTATGAACACTGAAGCTTTCTTT.

J is TRBJ1-6 and V is TRBV28, with D unclear. Per the germline V gene, CDR1 is MDHEN and CDR2 is SYDVKM. This CDR3 contains 17 residues. The V and J ends lost 1 base and 7 bases respectively, with 17 bases between them. DNA for the CDR3: TGTGCCAGCAGTTTATTAACGGGATCGGCCGTAAATTCACCCCTCCACTTT. The encoded protein is CASSLLTGSAVNSPLHF.

The V gene is TRBV6-6, the J gene TRBJ1-5; a weak D match, TRBD1 (6 bases). The CDR3 is made up of 13 amino acids. Germline loops: CDR1 MNHNY, CDR2 SVGAGI (reference sequence). Trimming removed 4 bases at V and 7 bases at J, with 11 bases between. CDR3 protein: CASSLGGTQPQHF. Here the CDR3 DNA reads TGTGCCAGCAGTTTAGGGGGGACGCAGCCCCAGCATTTT.